Shown below are 11 T cell receptor beta chains from a single sample sequenced in a study of post-analysis software for immune sequencing data. General study findings and limits: Elevated frequency relative to controls characterized several TRBV segments in patients, TRBV5-6, TRBV5-1 and TRBV20-1 among them.

No antigens are known for them. cDNA libraries of TCR beta carried unique molecular identifiers. Via MiXCR, TCRdb re-called the PCR reads, giving one row per CDR3 protein. This table has under 900,000 distinct CDR3 sequences, roughly 50% appearing once. The sample was blood. The receptor source for this set is a girl aged 5-17 years with multiple sclerosis.

The chain employs TRBV20-1 and TRBJ2-3; 11 positions agree with TRBD2. This CDR3 region has 17 residues. V lost 0 bases to trimming and J lost 4 bases; unmatched junction nucleotides: 9. Per germline, CDR1 DFQATT and CDR2 SNEGSKA (reference sequence). The CDR3 bases are TGCAGTGCTAGAGATGTACTAGCGGGAGCTTTACCAGATACGCAGTATTTT. This sequence encodes CSARDVLAGALPDTQYF.

The chain has TRBV9 and TRBJ2-4; a possible D gene is TRBD2 (6 bases). V gave up 3 bases and J gave up 5 bases, with 9 bases separating them. Germline V gene data show CDR1 as SGDLS and CDR2 as YYNGEE. This CDR3 is 13 amino acids long. CDR3 loop: CASSGRGENIQYF. Here the CDR3 DNA reads TGTGCCAGCAGCGGGAGGGGTGAAAACATTCAGTACTTC.

The chain uses TRBV7-9 and TRBJ1-1; D unclear. The germline V and J ends were trimmed by 5 bases and 3 bases, with 16 bases remaining between them. The CDR3 is 15 amino acids. Germline V gene lookup returns CDR1 SEHNR and CDR2 FQNEAQ (reference sequence). The CDR3 here is CASSPLGNLYTEAFF. The CDR3 nucleotides read TGTGCCAGCAGCCCCCTCGGGAACTTATACACTGAAGCTTTCTTT.

This clonotype was seen just once. This sequence joins TRBV29-1 and TRBJ2-1, with D unresolved. The germline V gene has CDR1 SQVTM and CDR2 ANQGSEA. Deletions cut 4 bases from V and 4 bases from J, with 11 bases between. This CDR3 has 13 residues. The CDR3 loop reads CSVGFTDYNEQFF. Here the CDR3 DNA reads TGCAGCGTTGGTTTCACGGATTACAATGAGCAGTTCTTC.

The V and J genes are TRBV7-2 and TRBJ2-3; TRBD2 might be the D (7 bases). Germline V gene lookup returns CDR1 SGHTA and CDR2 FQGNSA. Deletions cut 3 bases from V and 4 bases from J, with 26 bases between. This CDR3 comprises 19 residues. CDR3 sequence: CASSFGGRGAGGLADTQYF. In DNA, the CDR3 is TGTGCCAGCAGCTTTGGGGGGAGGGGGGCAGGAGGTTTGGCAGATACGCAGTATTTT.

This sequence joins TRBV4-2 and TRBJ2-5; 15 bases match TRBD2. The length of the CDR3 is 22 residues. V lost 0 bases and J lost 5; bases outside the gene matches: 19. Germline values: CDR1 LGHNA, CDR2 YNFKEQ. The CDR3 protein is CASSQDPIAGLAGGVSGETQYF. For the CDR3, the DNA is TGTGCCAGCAGCCAAGACCCTATTGCAGGACTAGCGGGGGGGGTATCAGGGGAGACCCAGTACTTC.

The gene calls are TRBV5-1 and TRBJ2-4, with TRBD1 matching 7 bases. The CDR3 spans 20 residues. Germline CDR1 is SGHRS and CDR2 is YFSETQ. Germline trimming cut 4 bases from V and 0 bases from J; bases unmatched to any gene: 19. CDR3 amino acids: CASSVGLRDSANLAKNIQYF. The CDR3 DNA sequence: TGCGCCAGCAGCGTAGGACTCCGGGACAGCGCTAATCTAGCCAAAAACATTCAGTACTTC.

This clonotype has only a few counts. J is TRBJ2-1 and V is TRBV20-1; 11 bases map to TRBD2. Germline V gives CDR1 DFQATT, CDR2 SNEGSKA (reference sequence). This CDR3 region has 14 residues. J gave up 4 bases and V 2 bases, and 1 base lay outside the gene matches. The CDR3 DNA follows: TGCAGTGCTAGACGGACTAGCGGGTACAATGAGCAGTTCTTC. As protein: CSARRTSGYNEQFF.

The V gene is TRBV25-1, the J gene TRBJ2-5; D is unresolved. Looked up from germline, CDR1 is MGHDK and CDR2 is SYGVNS. This CDR3 is built from 16 residues. Trimming stripped 6 bases from V and 1 base from J, with 18 bases between. In nucleotides, the CDR3 is TGTGCCAGCAGAATGAAGAGGTCTGGGGTCCAAGAGACCCAGTACTTC. It specifies CASRMKRSGVQETQYF.

This sequence joins TRBV9 and TRBJ1-5; D is perhaps TRBD1 (5 bases). The CDR3 is made up of 15 amino acids. Germline loops: CDR1 SGDLS, CDR2 YYNGEE. Trimming stripped 0 bases from V and 4 bases from J, with 11 bases between. CDR3 residues: CASSVGREVNQPQHF. As DNA, the CDR3 is TGTGCCAGCAGCGTAGGCAGGGAAGTTAATCAGCCCCAGCATTTT. The variable domain in full, with the rest retrieved from reference TRBV9 and TRBJ1-5, is DSGVTQTPKHLITATGQRVTLRCSPRSGDLSVYWYQQSLDQGLQFLIQYYNGEERAKGNILERFSAQQFPDLHSELNLSSLELGDSALYFCASSVGREVNQPQHFGDGTRLSIL.

V and J are TRBV12-3 or TRBV12-4 and TRBJ2-3; D is unclear. CDR3 size: 13 residues. Trimming left V 1 base short and J 4 bases short, with 6 bases between. CDR3 nucleotide sequence: TGTGCCAGCAGTTTAGGGTACCCAGATACGCAGTATTTT. Translating gives CASSLGYPDTQYF.